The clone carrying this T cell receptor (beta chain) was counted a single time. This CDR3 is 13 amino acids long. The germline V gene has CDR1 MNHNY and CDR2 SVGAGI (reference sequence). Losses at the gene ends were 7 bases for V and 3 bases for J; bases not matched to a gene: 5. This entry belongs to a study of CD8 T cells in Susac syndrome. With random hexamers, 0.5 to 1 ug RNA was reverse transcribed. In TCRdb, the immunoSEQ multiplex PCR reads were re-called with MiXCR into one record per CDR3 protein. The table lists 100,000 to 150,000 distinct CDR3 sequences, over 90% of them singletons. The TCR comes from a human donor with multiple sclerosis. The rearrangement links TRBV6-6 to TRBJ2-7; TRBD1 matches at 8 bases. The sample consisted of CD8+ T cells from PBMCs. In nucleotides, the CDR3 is TGTGCCAGCACCTGGGACAGGAACTACGAGCAGTACTTC. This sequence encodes CASTWDRNYEQYF.